Following are 32 T cell receptor beta chains from one sample sequenced in a study of technical replicates of blood from several donors. TCRdb's copy holds only in-frame clones and misses some; the assay was immunoSEQ multiplex PCR. The sample holds 65,000 to 90,000 clones, approximately 90% seen once. Sample: T cells isolated from PBMCs. The receptors stem from a human donor in good health.

The rearrangement links TRBV7-9 to TRBJ2-5; 14 nucleotides line up with TRBD2. The CDR3 loop spans 17 amino acids. J was trimmed by 5 bases and V by 4 bases; bases with no gene match: 9. Germline-derived CDR1 and CDR2 are SEHNR and FQNEAQ (reference sequence). CDR3 bases: TGTGCCAGCAGCTCCGGGACTAGCGGGAGCGCCCGGGAGACCCAGTACTTC. Translated, it gives CASSSGTSGSARETQYF.

The chain joins TRBV7-8 to TRBJ2-7; D is unresolved. The V gene lost 0 bases and the J gene lost 3 bases, with 12 bases spanning the gap. Per the germline V gene, CDR1 is SGHVS and CDR2 is FQNEAQ. The CDR3 is made up of 15 amino acids. The CDR3 DNA sequence: TGTGCCAGCAGCTTAGCTCAGGCCGGATACTACGAGCAGTACTTC. Amino acid sequence: CASSLAQAGYYEQYF.

This clone is a singleton in its sample. J is TRBJ2-7 and V is TRBV28; D gene unclear. This CDR3 is 14 amino acids long. Germline CDR1 MDHEN, CDR2 SYDVKM. Trimming took 6 bases from V and 3 from J, leaving 15 bases between them. CDR3 amino acids: CASRTDSINYEQYF. The CDR3 nucleotides are TGTGCCAGCAGAACTGACTCCATTAACTACGAGCAGTACTTC.

The chain recombines TRBV27 with TRBJ2-3, with 11 bases matching TRBD2. The CDR3 runs 15 residues. V lost 8 bases to trimming and J lost 5 bases; unmatched junction nucleotides: 9. Germline loops: CDR1 MNHEY, CDR2 SMNVEV (reference sequence). CDR3 sequence (DNA): TGTGCCAGCGGTGGGCTAGCGGGAGGCAGAGATACGCAGTATTTT. Protein sequence: CASGGLAGGRDTQYF.

V is TRBV6-5 and J is TRBJ2-2; D is unresolved. Looked up from germline, CDR1 is MNHEY and CDR2 is SVGAGI. The V gene lost 6 bases and the J gene lost 0 bases, with 8 bases spanning the gap. The CDR3 has 14 residues. The CDR3 loop reads CASSPIPNTGELFF. In nucleotides, the CDR3 is TGTGCCAGCAGCCCTATACCGAACACCGGGGAGCTGTTTTTT.

The chain combines TRBV10-1 with TRBJ2-7; 8 nucleotides match TRBD1. Germline CDR1 WNHNN, CDR2 SYGVQD (reference sequence). The CDR3 covers 18 residues. The ends lost 3 bases at V and 5 bases at J; junction bases unmatched: 18. The CDR3, as DNA: TGCGCCAGCAGTGACGCGGGACAGGTATCTTCGGTTGGTAACGAGCAGTACTTC. Protein product: CASSDAGQVSSVGNEQYF.

The V and J genes are TRBV4-2 and TRBJ2-7; the D gene is possibly TRBD1 (6 bases). The CDR3 runs 14 residues. The germline V gene encodes CDR1 LGHNA and CDR2 YNFKEQ. V was shortened by 4 bases and J by 1 base, with 11 bases between the two germline ends. The CDR3 loop is CASSRPDRSYEQYF. The CDR3, as DNA: TGTGCCAGCAGCCGGCCAGACAGGTCCTACGAGCAGTACTTC.

This chain joins TRBV25-1 and TRBJ1-1, with TRBD1 identical over 8 bases. The CDR3 loop spans 14 amino acids. V dropped 6 bases and J dropped 3; count of bases not matched to a gene: 6. CDR1 MGHDK and CDR2 SYGVNS come from the germline V gene. CDR3 nucleotides: TGTGCCAGCAGAGACCAGGGGGCCTACACTGAAGCTTTCTTT. This gives the protein CASRDQGAYTEAFF.

The chain uses TRBV6-5 and TRBJ2-1, with 7 bases identical to TRBD2. This CDR3 has 15 residues. Germline trimming cut 9 bases from V and 2 bases from J; bases unmatched to any gene: 10. Germline lookup yields CDR1 MNHEY and CDR2 SVGAGI. The CDR3 DNA reads as TGTGCCAGTTCCAAAGGAGGGAGGGCCTACAATGAGCAGTTCTTC. It codes for CASSKGGRAYNEQFF.

The chain recombines TRBV27 with TRBJ2-7, with 13 bases matching TRBD2. This CDR3 has 16 amino acids. V shed 5 bases and J 5 bases; nucleotides not matched to a gene: 9. Germline assignment: CDR1 MNHEY and CDR2 SMNVEV (reference sequence). CDR3 amino acids: CASSPRTSGGWDEQYF. DNA for the CDR3: TGTGCCAGCAGTCCCCGGACTAGCGGGGGATGGGACGAGCAGTACTTC.

This chain connects TRBV5-1 to TRBJ2-7, with unresolved D. Germline V gives CDR1 SGHRS, CDR2 YFSETQ. The CDR3 runs to 12 residues. V was clipped by 4 bases and J by 2 bases, with 7 bases between them. The CDR3 DNA is TGCGCCAGCAGCCATTTCACCTACGAGCAGTACTTC. Translating gives CASSHFTYEQYF. Full variable domain (outside the CDR3, taken from reference TRBV5-1 and TRBJ2-7): KAGVTQTPRYLIKTRGQQVTLSCSPISGHRSVSWYQQTPGQGLQFLFEYFSETQRNKGNFPGRFSGRQFSNSRSEMNVSTLELGDSALYLCASSHFTYEQYFGPGTRLTVT.

The rearrangement uses TRBV6-1 and TRBJ1-5; 9 bases fit TRBD1. The CDR3 has 15 residues. CDR1 and CDR2 (germline): MNHNS, SASEGT. With 7 bases clipped from V and 6 bases from J, the junction kept 10 bases outside the gene matches. CDR3 nucleotides: TGTGCCAGCACGATCACTCCGGGACAGGGTCAGCCCCAGCATTTT. This codes for CASTITPGQGQPQHF.

The gene calls are TRBV5-1 and TRBJ1-3; 7 nucleotides match TRBD1. After removal of 4 bases from V and 2 bases from J, the junction contained 3 bases not matched to a gene. This CDR3 spans 14 amino acids. The germline V gene encodes CDR1 SGHRS and CDR2 YFSETQ. The CDR3 protein is CASSLTGTGNTIYF. The CDR3 DNA is TGCGCCAGCAGCCTGACAGGGACTGGAAACACCATATATTTT.

The gene calls are TRBV6-1 and TRBJ2-1; D is ambiguous. Trimming removed 11 bases at V and 0 bases at J, with 14 bases between. In germline, CDR1 is MNHNS, CDR2 SASEGT. There are 14 residues in the CDR3. The CDR3 nucleotides are TGTGCCGGTAGAGATCCGAGCTCCTACAATGAGCAGTTCTTC. Protein product: CAGRDPSSYNEQFF.

The chain employs TRBV10-1 and TRBJ2-2; D is perhaps TRBD1 (6 bases). CDR3 size: 16 residues. The germline CDR1 and CDR2 sequences are WNHNN and SYGVQD (reference sequence). Trimming shortened V by 0 bases and J by 4 bases, and 12 bases separated the two germline ends. The CDR3 DNA follows: TGCGCCAGCAGTGAGTCAGGCCAGGGGAGCACCGGGGAGCTGTTTTTT. Amino acids: CASSESGQGSTGELFF.

This chain connects TRBV6-6 to TRBJ2-7; no clear D gene. CDR1 and CDR2 from the germline V gene are MNHNY and SVGAGI (reference sequence). The CDR3 sequence is 11 residues long. Trimming cost V 4 bases and J 3 bases, with 4 bases left between them. The CDR3 sequence: CASSSYYEQYF. The CDR3 nucleotides read TGTGCCAGCAGTTCCTACTACGAGCAGTACTTC.

In this sample, this clone turned up once. The chain carries TRBV10-3 and TRBJ1-2; 7 bases fit TRBD1. CDR1 and CDR2 from the germline V gene are ENHRY and SYGVKD. V lost 9 bases and J lost 2; bases outside the gene matches: 9. CDR3 size: 14 residues. The CDR3 is CAIYTGDNNYGYTF. The CDR3 coding sequence is TGTGCCATATATACAGGGGATAACAACTATGGCTACACCTTC.

The rearrangement uses TRBV27 and TRBJ2-1, with 9 nucleotides matching TRBD1. V was pared by 5 bases and J by 7 bases, with 21 bases of the junction left unmatched. CDR1 is MNHEY, CDR2 SMNVEV, per germline (reference sequence). The CDR3 length is 19 residues. CDR3 in amino acids: CASSPQDTPGQGRGNEQFF. The CDR3 region has the DNA TGTGCCAGCAGTCCTCAAGACACACCGGGACAGGGAAGGGGTAATGAGCAGTTCTTC.

The V gene is TRBV11-3, the J gene TRBJ1-3; D is undetermined. There are 16 residues in the CDR3. Germline CDR1 reads SGHNT; CDR2 reads YENEEA. V lost 5 bases to trimming and J lost 0 bases, with 14 bases between them. The CDR3 loop reads CASSHEQTSSGNTIYF. The CDR3 DNA follows: TGTGCCAGCAGCCACGAACAGACGAGCTCTGGAAACACCATATATTTT.

This chain uses TRBV5-1 with TRBJ2-5; 7 nucleotides line up with TRBD2. The CDR3 runs 13 residues. V gave up 5 bases and J gave up 2 bases; unmatched junction bases: 3. Per germline, CDR1 SGHRS and CDR2 YFSETQ. The DNA of the CDR3 is TGCGCCAGCAGGGCTAGCGGACAAGAGACCCAGTACTTC. Protein sequence: CASRASGQETQYF.

The chain uses TRBV28 and TRBJ2-3; D is uncertain. V shed 2 bases and J shed 4 bases, with 7 bases lying between them. Germline loops: CDR1 MDHEN, CDR2 SYDVKM. The CDR3 sequence is 13 residues long. CDR3 protein: CASSLLSADTQYF. CDR3 nucleotides: TGTGCCAGCAGTTTACTGTCGGCAGATACGCAGTATTTT.

Here the CDR3 DNA reads TGTGCCAGCAGCTTAGTCCAGGGCCCTGGAAACACCATATATTTT. It encodes CASSLVQGPGNTIYF. The chain couples TRBV7-9 to TRBJ1-3, with D maybe TRBD1 (5 bases). Deletions cut 1 base from V and 2 bases from J, with 9 bases between. Germline V gene sequence: CDR1 SEHNR, CDR2 FQNEAQ (reference sequence). The CDR3 has 15 residues. Combining the CDR3 with reference TRBV7-9 and TRBJ1-3 gives the whole variable domain DTGVSQNPRHKITKRGQNVTFRCDPISEHNRLYWYRQTLGQGPEFLTYFQNEAQLEKSRLLSDRFSAERPKGSFSTLEIQRTEQGDSAMYLCASSLVQGPGNTIYFGEGSWLTVV.

The gene calls are TRBV7-9 and TRBJ1-5, with D perhaps TRBD1 (6 bases). The V gene's germline CDR1 is SEHNR and CDR2 FQNEAQ (reference sequence). The CDR3 sequence is 14 residues long. Trimming took off 1 base at V and 6 bases at J, with 10 bases between the two ends. The CDR3 nucleotides read TGTGCCAGCAGCTTAGACAGGGTTGGTCAGCCCCAGCATTTT. It encodes CASSLDRVGQPQHF.

The chain has TRBV7-9 and TRBJ1-1; unclear D gene. Germline CDR1 is SEHNR and CDR2 is FQNEAQ (reference sequence). V was pared by 1 base and J by 0 bases, with 6 bases between. The CDR3 spans 14 residues. The CDR3: CASSLEQLNTEAFF. The CDR3 bases are TGTGCCAGCAGCTTAGAACAATTGAACACTGAAGCTTTCTTT.

This chain joins TRBV5-1 and TRBJ1-4, with TRBD1 identical over 9 bases. Germline V gene lookup returns CDR1 SGHRS and CDR2 YFSETQ. There are 15 residues in the CDR3. The trim removed 0 bases at V and 6 bases at J, leaving 3 bases unmatched. CDR3 DNA sequence: TGCGCCAGCAGCTTGGTGGGGACAGGGCATGAAAAACTGTTTTTT. Translation gives CASSLVGTGHEKLFF.

The gene calls are TRBV7-2 and TRBJ1-3, with TRBD1 as a possible D gene (6 bases). Deletions cut 5 bases from V and 3 bases from J, with 14 bases between. CDR1 is SGHTA and CDR2 is FQGNSA in the germline V gene. This CDR3 contains 15 residues. This chain's CDR3 is CASSPITGIGNTIYF. The CDR3 coding sequence is TGTGCCAGCAGCCCTATTACAGGGATTGGAAACACCATATATTTT.

This rearrangement joins TRBV11-2 to TRBJ2-2; 12 bases match TRBD2. After removal of 5 bases from V and 8 bases from J, the junction contained 3 bases not matched to a gene. The V gene's germline CDR1 is SGHAT and CDR2 FQNNGV. The CDR3 has 14 residues. The CDR3 region is CASSPGTSGGELFF. The CDR3 nucleotides read TGTGCCAGCAGCCCGGGGACTAGCGGGGGGGAGCTGTTTTTT.

V is TRBV7-9 and J is TRBJ2-7, with 7 bases matching TRBD1. The length of the CDR3 is 13 residues. Germline assignment: CDR1 SEHNR and CDR2 FQNEAQ (reference sequence). V was pared by 5 bases and J by 10 bases, with 11 bases of the junction left unmatched. CDR3 amino acids: CASSPQDRTGQYF. CDR3 DNA sequence: TGTGCCAGCAGCCCACAGGACAGGACGGGACAGTACTTC.

The chain joins TRBV5-1 to TRBJ2-7, with D perhaps TRBD2 (6 bases). The germline CDR1 and CDR2 sequences are SGHRS and YFSETQ. V lost 3 bases and J lost 1, with 17 bases in between. CDR3 length equals 16 residues. CDR3: CASSSSGAAKSYEQYF. The CDR3 DNA follows: TGCGCCAGCAGCTCCTCGGGAGCCGCGAAGTCCTACGAGCAGTACTTC.

This chain uses TRBV6-5 with TRBJ1-1; D gene ambiguous. With 2 bases removed from V and 9 bases from J, the gap between germline ends came to 10 bases. Germline V gives CDR1 MNHEY, CDR2 SVGAGI. The CDR3 has 12 amino acids. CDR3 residues: CASSYGRNKAFF. The DNA of the CDR3 is TGTGCCAGCAGTTACGGCAGGAATAAAGCTTTCTTT.

J is TRBJ1-1 and V is TRBV5-1; D is unclear. The length of the CDR3 is 16 residues. Trimming took 0 bases from V and 1 from J, leaving 13 bases between them. The germline V gene has CDR1 SGHRS and CDR2 YFSETQ. This CDR3 is CASSLGFRAQNTEAFF. DNA of the CDR3: TGCGCCAGCAGCTTGGGTTTTAGAGCCCAGAACACTGAAGCTTTCTTT.

Written as DNA, the CDR3 is TGTGCCAGCAGCTTACAAGCGGGGGGCCCCACAGATACGCAGTATTTT. Its protein is CASSLQAGGPTDTQYF. V is TRBV7-2 and J is TRBJ2-3, with 9 bases lining up with TRBD2. Germline V CDR1 and CDR2: SGHTA, FQGNSA. The CDR3 is 16 amino acids. The V segment lost 2 bases and the J segment 2 bases; nucleotides outside the gene matches: 5.